The clone carrying this TCR beta chain was observed many times. CDR3 size: 14 residues. The trim removed 5 bases at V and 6 bases at J, leaving 8 bases unmatched. The record originates from a study of neurological immune-mediated disorders. TCRdb redid the calling of the 5' RACE reads with MiXCR, one entry per CDR3 protein. The table includes about 55,000 distinct CDR3 sequences, around 3.6% detected once. The clonotype was recovered from a man in his thirties or forties with multiple sclerosis. Material for sequencing was PBMCs. V gene TRBV12-3 or TRBV12-4 combines with J gene TRBJ1-2; 8 bases agree with TRBD1. CDR3 region: CASSPVQGANGYTF. CDR3 bases: TGTGCCAGCAGTCCCGTTCAGGGGGCGAATGGCTACACCTTC.